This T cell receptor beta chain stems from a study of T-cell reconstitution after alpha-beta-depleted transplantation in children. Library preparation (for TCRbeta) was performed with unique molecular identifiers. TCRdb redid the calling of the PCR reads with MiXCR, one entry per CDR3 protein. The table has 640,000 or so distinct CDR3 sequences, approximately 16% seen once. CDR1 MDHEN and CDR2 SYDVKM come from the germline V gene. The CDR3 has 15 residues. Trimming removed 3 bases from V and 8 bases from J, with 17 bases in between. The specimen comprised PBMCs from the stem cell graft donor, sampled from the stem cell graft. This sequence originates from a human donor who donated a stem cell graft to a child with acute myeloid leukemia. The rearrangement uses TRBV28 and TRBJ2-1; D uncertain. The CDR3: CASSFKSLDLDEQFF. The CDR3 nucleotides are TGTGCCAGCAGTTTTAAAAGCCTTGATCTCGATGAGCAGTTCTTC.